Listed below are T cell receptor beta chains from one sample, sequenced in a study of cytomegalovirus exposure and HLA in healthy donors. The data were produced by immunoSEQ multiplex PCR, yet TCRdb's version contains in-frame clones alone and is incomplete. The data show about 190,000 clones, more than 75% seen once. The specimen was PBMCs. These receptors were obtained from a woman between 45 and 60 years old in good health and CMV-seropositive. CDR3s include the opening cysteine and the closing phenylalanine or tryptophan. D genes are given only for firm matches. Expanded clones are given a class, and other clones once, few, many or no size at all.

v_call	d_call	j_call	clone_size	cdr3_nt	cdr3_aa
TRBV5-6	NA	TRBJ2-7	NA	TGTGCCAGCAGCCGGGAGAGAGGCGAGCAGTACTTC	CASSRERGEQYF
TRBV4-3	NA	TRBJ1-6	once	TGCGCCAGCAGCCAAGATTTGGCTTCACCCCTCCACTTT	CASSQDLASPLHF
TRBV7-2	TRBD2	TRBJ2-3	NA	TGTGCCAGCAGCCGTAGGACTAGCGGGGGGGCAAAAAGGACAGATACGCAGTATTTT	CASSRRTSGGAKRTDTQYF
TRBV2	NA	TRBJ2-5	NA	TGTGCCAGCAGACGGGAGGAGACCCAGTACTTC	CASRREETQYF
TRBV21-1	NA	TRBJ2-7	few	TGTGCCAGCAGCAAAGAGCGAGGGGACTACCTATACGAGCAGTACTTC	CASSKERGDYLYEQYF
TRBV5-8	NA	TRBJ2-5	NA	TGTGCCAGCAGCTTGGAGGTCTCCTCTACGGGGGAGACCCAGTACTTC	CASSLEVSSTGETQYF
TRBV6-1	TRBD1	TRBJ1-1	NA	TGTGCCAGCAGTCGGACAGGGGGCACTGAAGCTTTCTTT	CASSRTGGTEAFF
TRBV27	NA	TRBJ2-2	NA	TGTGCCAGCAGTTTATCGGGGCAGCTGAACACCGGGGAGCTGTTTTTT	CASSLSGQLNTGELFF
TRBV6-5	TRBD1	TRBJ2-7	NA	TGTGCCAGCAGCCGACAGGGGCCAACCTACGAGCAGTACTTC	CASSRQGPTYEQYF
TRBV7-9	NA	TRBJ1-3	few	TGTGCCAGCAGCCCCCATGAGAGTTCTGGAAACACCATATATTTT	CASSPHESSGNTIYF
TRBV6-1	TRBD1	TRBJ2-2	NA	TGTGCTTCGAGGACAGGGACTGGGACCGGGGAGCTGTTTTTT	CASRTGTGTGELFF
TRBV9	TRBD1	TRBJ1-2	once	TGTGCCAGCAGCGTAGGACAGGGTGTAGGGGATGGCTACACCTTC	CASSVGQGVGDGYTF
TRBV4-1	NA	TRBJ2-5	NA	TGCGCCAGCAGCCAAGACGATTGGGGCAGGGCGACCCAGTACTTC	CASSQDDWGRATQYF
TRBV2	NA	TRBJ2-1	NA	TGTGCCAGCAGCGACCCCTTTAGGGGGGGGGCCGAAAATGAGCAGTTCTTC	CASSDPFRGGAENEQFF
TRBV5-1	NA	TRBJ1-4	NA	TGCGCCAGCAGACTATTTCCCACTAATGAAAAACTGTTTTTT	CASRLFPTNEKLFF
TRBV6-6	NA	TRBJ2-2	NA	TGTGCCAGCAGTCATTTCCCGGACAGTAACACCGGGGAGCTGTTTTTT	CASSHFPDSNTGELFF
TRBV7-9	NA	TRBJ1-5	NA	TGTTCCAGCAGCTTGCACCAGGGTTCCTATAGCAATCAGCCCCAGCATTTT	CSSSLHQGSYSNQPQHF
TRBV9	TRBD2	TRBJ2-1	NA	TGTGCCAGCAGCGGGGCGGGAGGCAATGAGCAGTTCTTC	CASSGAGGNEQFF
TRBV6-4	TRBD2	TRBJ2-5	NA	TGTGCCAGCAGTGACTCCCTCGTTAGCGGGTTAAGCCGAGAGACCCAGTACTTC	CASSDSLVSGLSRETQYF
TRBV6-5	TRBD1	TRBJ1-2	NA	TGTGCCAGCAGTGCCGACAGGGAATCTAACTATGGCTACACCTTC	CASSADRESNYGYTF
TRBV6-6	NA	TRBJ1-6	NA	TGTGCCAGCAGTTCGGGACACCATAATTCACCCCTCCACTTT	CASSSGHHNSPLHF
TRBV9	TRBD1	TRBJ2-4	NA	TGTGCCAGCGAAAGACAGGGTGGATCCCATTCGCCTCCTGGACTAGCCAAAAACATTCAGTACTTC	CASERQGGSHSPPGLAKNIQYF
TRBV11-2	TRBD2	TRBJ2-3	NA	TGTGCCAGCAGCTTTGTTCTTCGGGGGGGCTCCCCAGATACGCAGTATTTT	CASSFVLRGGSPDTQYF
TRBV5-1	NA	TRBJ2-5	NA	TGCGCCAGCAGCTTGACAGGGCGGGGGCAAGAGACCCAGTACTTC	CASSLTGRGQETQYF